This is a list of T cell receptor beta chains from one sample in a study of T cell responses to AZD1222 COVID-19 vaccine. The protocol was immunoSEQ multiplex PCR, while the TCRdb copy is restricted to in-frame clones and leaves out a portion. The sample yields 80,000 to 95,000 clones, roughly 90% seen once. The starting material was peripheral blood, obtained on day 0 of MenACWY control vaccination. Source of these receptors: an adult in good health. The CDR3 runs from the conserved cysteine through the conserved F or W. Each record gives: D gene, V gene, clone size, J gene, CDR3 DNA, CDR3 protein. The D gene is left open where the match is weak. Size values are once, few and many counts, or a class for expanded clones, and some rows have none.

>-|TRBV7-9|once|TRBJ1-1
TGTGCCAGCAGCTTATCCGGAGGGGCGTACACTGAAGCTTTCTTT
CASSLSGGAYTEAFF
>-|TRBV10-1|-|TRBJ1-1
TGCGCCAGCACTCAGGGGAACACTGAAGCTTTCTTT
CASTQGNTEAFF
>-|TRBV30|once|TRBJ1-3
TGTGCTTCAGACAGGTTCTCTGGAAACACCATATATTTT
CASDRFSGNTIYF
>-|TRBV12-3/TRBV12-4|-|TRBJ1-1
TGTGCCAGCAGTGCCTCAGCGGGCACTGAAGCTTTCTTT
CASSASAGTEAFF
>-|TRBV25-1|-|TRBJ1-4
TGTGCCAGCAGTAGCCCACCGGGCCGCGATAATGAAAAACTGTTTTTT
CASSSPPGRDNEKLFF
>-|TRBV5-1|-|TRBJ2-3
TGCGCCAGCAGCCCTCGTAGGGGACCCACAGATACGCAGTATTTT
CASSPRRGPTDTQYF
>-|TRBV5-6|-|TRBJ1-2
TGTGCCAGCAGCTTGAACAACTATGGCTACACCTTC
CASSLNNYGYTF
>-|TRBV1|-|TRBJ2-7
TGCACCAGCAGCCAAGATTACAGGGTTTACGAGCAGTACTTC
CTSSQDYRVYEQYF
>TRBD1|TRBV28|-|TRBJ2-4
TGTGCCAGCAGCCCGGAGCGGGACAGGGTCCTCTTAGCCAAAAACATTCAGTACTTC
CASSPERDRVLLAKNIQYF
>-|TRBV7-7|once|TRBJ2-5
TGTGCCAGCAGCTTACGTAGACAAGAGACCCAGTACTTC
CASSLRRQETQYF
>TRBD2|TRBV6-1|-|TRBJ2-3
TGTGCCAGCAGTGAAGTAGGAGTGATTAGGACTAGCGGGGGTTTAGATACGCAGTATTTT
CASSEVGVIRTSGGLDTQYF
>TRBD1|TRBV5-1|-|TRBJ2-6
TGCGCCAGCAGCTCTCGGACAGGGGGCTCTGGGGCCAACGTCCTGACTTTC
CASSSRTGGSGANVLTF
>-|TRBV10-3|-|TRBJ1-1
TGTGCCAGTACACCCGGATCCGGGTTCGAAGCTTTCTTT
CASTPGSGFEAFF
>-|TRBV7-9|once|TRBJ1-1
TGTGCCAGCAGCGTCGGACAGCCAAAGAACACTGAAGCTTTCTTT
CASSVGQPKNTEAFF
>-|TRBV11-2|-|TRBJ1-1
TGTGCCAGCAGCTTGGCCCAGGGCACCACTGAAGCTTTCTTT
CASSLAQGTTEAFF
>-|TRBV5-4|-|TRBJ2-7
TGTGCCAGCAGCTTGGCCACTACCCCGAGGGAGCAGTACTTC
CASSLATTPREQYF
>-|TRBV18|-|TRBJ1-2
TGTGCCAGCTCGCCCTCGGTGCAAGCTAACTATGGCTACACCTTC
CASSPSVQANYGYTF
>-|TRBV6-5|-|TRBJ1-2
TGTGCCAGCAGTTACGGGGGGCCTGGGGTTAGGTATGGCTACACCTTC
CASSYGGPGVRYGYTF
>-|TRBV6-5|-|TRBJ2-7
TGTGCCTCTTCCGCCGACTCCCCCTACGAGCAGTACTTC
CASSADSPYEQYF
>-|TRBV7-2|-|TRBJ2-7
TGTGCCAGCAGCTTAGAGGCGTGGGGGGACGGCGAGCAGTACTTC
CASSLEAWGDGEQYF
>TRBD2|TRBV7-3|-|TRBJ2-5
TGTGCCAGCAGCCCACAGAGCGGGGGACCCCAAGAGACCCAGTACTTC
CASSPQSGGPQETQYF
>-|TRBV6-5|-|TRBJ1-1
TGTGCCAGCAGTCCAACAGGCTTGAACACTGAAGCTTTCTTT
CASSPTGLNTEAFF
>TRBD1|TRBV6-5|-|TRBJ1-1
TGTGCCAGCAGTAACAGGGGGCGCGATGAAGCTTTCTTT
CASSNRGRDEAFF
>TRBD1|TRBV19|-|TRBJ2-1
TGTGCCAGTAGGCGTGAGACAGGGGCGAGTCTCTACAATGAGCAGTTCTTC
CASRRETGASLYNEQFF
>TRBD1|TRBV6-5|-|TRBJ1-1
TGTGCCAGCAGTTCAACCAGGGGGCAGAGTACTGAAGCTTTCTTT
CASSSTRGQSTEAFF
>-|TRBV3-1/TRBV3-2|-|TRBJ1-6
TGTGCCAGCAGCCCCCGCGGATCCTCCTATAATTCACCCCTCCACTTT
CASSPRGSSYNSPLHF
>-|TRBV3-1/TRBV3-2|-|TRBJ1-1
TGTGCCAGCAGCCAAGCGAGGGTAAGAGGGAACACTGAAGCTTTCTTT
CASSQARVRGNTEAFF
>-|TRBV12-3/TRBV12-4|-|TRBJ1-1
TGTGCCAGCAGCCCCGGACAGAAAGCTTTCTTT
CASSPGQKAFF
>-|TRBV5-6|-|TRBJ2-7
TGTGCCAGCAGCTTTAAGAAACTAGCTCCATACGAGCAGTACTTC
CASSFKKLAPYEQYF